This T cell receptor beta chain came from a study of shared T cell receptors in the human thymus. Germline-derived CDR1 and CDR2 are LGHNT and FRNRAP. The CDR3 extends over 16 amino acids. Clones were sequenced by immunoSEQ multiplex PCR, and TCRdb holds only the in-frame ones, with some missing. The sample contains some 700,000 clones, 80% to 90% of which appear only once. This clone has a single count. These data were also filed under a second study, of human thymus T cells. That publication notes: Resections from corrective heart surgery supplied the thymus tissue.

The chain employs TRBV12-5 and TRBJ2-5; 8 bases are a match to TRBD1. TRBJ2-7 matches the DNA end more closely, so the J call is doubtful. This TCR was recovered from a girl under three years old with a congenital heart defect. The sequenced sample consisted of thymocytes. The DNA of the CDR3 is TGTGCTAGTGGTTTGTTATCCGGGACAGGATCCTACGAGCAGTACTTC. Its protein product is CASGLLSGTGSYEQYF.